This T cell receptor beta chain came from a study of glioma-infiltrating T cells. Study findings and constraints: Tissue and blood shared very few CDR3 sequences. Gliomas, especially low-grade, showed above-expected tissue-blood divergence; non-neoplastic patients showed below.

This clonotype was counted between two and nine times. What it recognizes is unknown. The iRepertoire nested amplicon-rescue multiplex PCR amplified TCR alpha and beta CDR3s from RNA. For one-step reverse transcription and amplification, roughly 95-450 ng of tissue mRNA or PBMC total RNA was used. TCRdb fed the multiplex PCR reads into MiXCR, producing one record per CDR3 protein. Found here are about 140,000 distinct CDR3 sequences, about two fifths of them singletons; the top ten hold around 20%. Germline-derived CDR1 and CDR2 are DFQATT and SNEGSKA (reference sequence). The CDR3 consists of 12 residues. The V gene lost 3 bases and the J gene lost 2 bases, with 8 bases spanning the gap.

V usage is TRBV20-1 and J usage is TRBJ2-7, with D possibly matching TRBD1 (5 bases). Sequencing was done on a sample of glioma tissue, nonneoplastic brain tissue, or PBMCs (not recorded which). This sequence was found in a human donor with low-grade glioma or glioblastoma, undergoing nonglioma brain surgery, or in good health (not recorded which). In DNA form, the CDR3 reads TGCAGTGCTAGGAAAGGGGCCTACGAGCAGTACTTC. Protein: CSARKGAYEQYF.